This is a list of T cell receptor beta chains from one sample in a study of blood T cell repertoires in COVID-19. Data came from immunoSEQ multiplex PCR; TCRdb stores just in-frame clones and leaves some out. The sample records approximately 110,000 clones, roughly nine tenths being singletons. Specimen: peripheral blood. Source of these receptors: a man aged 50-59 years with COVID-19, enrolled during active disease. Each CDR3 is given with its conserved first and last residue. D genes are given only for firm matches. Clone size, where shown, is once, few, many, or a class for clones that have expanded.

abundance,v_gene,d_gene,j_gene,len,CDR3aa,CDR3nt
-,TRBV19,-,TRBJ1-1,13,CASSIGRFTEAFF,TGTGCCAGTAGTATCGGGAGGTTCACTGAAGCTTTCTTT
-,TRBV5-1,-,TRBJ1-2,13,CASSGREYYGYTF,TGCGCCAGCAGTGGCAGGGAATACTATGGCTACACCTTC
-,TRBV19,TRBD1,TRBJ1-2,13,CASSMAGGYGYTF,TGTGCCAGTAGTATGGCAGGGGGATATGGCTACACCTTC
-,TRBV4-1,-,TRBJ2-3,16,CASSHLTVSVDGTQYF,TGCGCCAGCAGCCACCTGACTGTCTCCGTCGACGGCACGCAGTATTTT
-,TRBV5-1,-,TRBJ2-3,11,CASSLEEVQYF,TGCGCCAGCAGCTTGGAAGAGGTGCAGTATTTT
-,TRBV7-3,TRBD2,TRBJ2-1,13,CASSSSGNDEQFF,TGTGCCAGCAGCTCTAGCGGGAACGATGAGCAGTTCTTC
-,TRBV5-5,TRBD1,TRBJ1-5,15,CASSLVAGGNQPQHF,TGTGCCAGCAGCTTGGTGGCAGGGGGAAATCAGCCCCAGCATTTT
-,TRBV3-1/TRBV3-2,-,TRBJ1-2,12,CASSQVLSPTAF,TGTGCCAGCAGCCAAGTACTAAGCCCGACCGCCTTC
-,TRBV5-1,TRBD1,TRBJ2-7,14,CASSLRQGAVEQYF,TGCGCCAGCAGCCTTCGACAGGGGGCGGTTGAGCAGTACTTC
-,TRBV9,TRBD1,TRBJ1-1,14,CASSPGQGNTEAFF,TGTGCCAGCAGCCCAGGACAGGGAAACACTGAAGCTTTCTTT
-,TRBV3-1/TRBV3-2,-,TRBJ1-2,18,CASSQASDHSRGNYGYTF,TGTGCCAGCAGCCAAGCCTCGGACCATTCGAGGGGGAACTATGGCTACACCTTC
-,TRBV6-1,-,TRBJ1-5,16,CASSEASTGVSQPQHF,TGTGCCAGCAGTGAAGCTTCTACGGGGGTTTCACAGCCCCAGCATTTT
-,TRBV24-1,TRBD1,TRBJ2-2,15,CATRRGDRDTGELFF,TGTGCCACCAGGAGAGGAGACAGGGACACCGGGGAGCTGTTTTTT
-,TRBV27,TRBD1,TRBJ1-4,15,CASSLTGATNEKLFF,TGTGCCAGCAGTCTCACAGGGGCAACTAATGAAAAACTGTTTTTT
-,TRBV29-1,-,TRBJ2-5,13,CSVEAGRGETQYF,TGCAGCGTTGAAGCGGGTAGGGGAGAGACCCAGTACTTC
-,TRBV5-1,TRBD1,TRBJ1-1,16,CASSASTGSMDTEAFF,TGCGCCAGCAGCGCCTCGACAGGGAGTATGGACACTGAAGCTTTCTTT
-,TRBV15,-,TRBJ1-5,13,CATSRDQGQPQHF,TGTGCCACCAGCAGAGATCAGGGGCAGCCCCAGCATTTT
-,TRBV28,-,TRBJ2-1,15,CASSLYRDSYNEQFF,TGTGCCAGCAGTTTATACAGGGACTCCTACAATGAGCAGTTCTTC
-,TRBV15,-,TRBJ1-5,14,CATSADQGNQPQHF,TGTGCCACCAGCGCAGACCAGGGCAATCAGCCCCAGCATTTT
-,TRBV30,TRBD2,TRBJ2-1,14,CACQIAGGYNEQFF,TGTGCCTGCCAGATAGCGGGAGGGTACAATGAGCAGTTCTTC
-,TRBV3-1/TRBV3-2,-,TRBJ2-6,16,CASSQRGNSGANVLTF,TGTGCCAGCAGCCAGCGGGGCAACTCTGGGGCCAACGTCCTGACTTTC
few,TRBV4-3,TRBD2,TRBJ2-2,15,CASSQEGAGAGELFF,TGCGCCAGCAGCCAAGAAGGGGCGGGAGCCGGGGAGCTGTTTTTT
-,TRBV10-3,-,TRBJ1-1,15,CAISDLTGSGTEAFF,TGTGCCATCAGTGATCTAACAGGGTCGGGCACTGAAGCTTTCTTT
-,TRBV19,-,TRBJ2-7,15,CASSIGGGSSYEQYF,TGTGCCAGTAGTATAGGTGGGGGGAGTTCCTACGAGCAGTACTTC
-,TRBV3-1/TRBV3-2,-,TRBJ1-2,13,CASSHSGRSGYTF,TGTGCCAGCAGCCACTCAGGGAGGAGTGGCTACACCTTC
many,TRBV12-3/TRBV12-4,-,TRBJ1-6,13,CASRLRNNSPLHF,TGTGCCAGCAGACTAAGGAATAATTCACCCCTCCACTTT
-,TRBV10-3,TRBD2,TRBJ2-7,14,CAISEGTSGLPPHF,TGTGCCATCAGTGAAGGGACTAGCGGGCTACCTCCCCACTTC
-,TRBV5-1,-,TRBJ2-1,14,CASWQGSSYNEQFF,TGCGCCAGCTGGCAGGGGAGCTCCTACAATGAGCAGTTCTTC
-,TRBV5-1,-,TRBJ2-7,15,CASSGGSDSSYEQYF,TGCGCCAGCAGCGGGGGCAGTGACAGCTCCTACGAGCAGTACTTC
-,TRBV11-1,TRBD2,TRBJ2-1,15,CASSPVAGVRNEQFF,TGTGCCAGCAGCCCTGTAGCGGGAGTCAGGAATGAGCAGTTCTTC
once,TRBV19,TRBD2,TRBJ2-7,16,CASSPSGSLSSYEQYF,TGTGCCAGTAGTCCTAGCGGGAGCCTTAGCTCCTACGAGCAGTACTTC
-,TRBV28,-,TRBJ2-7,12,CASSPDSFPNHF,TGTGCCAGCAGTCCAGACAGTTTTCCAAACCACTTC
-,TRBV5-1,TRBD1,TRBJ2-3,14,CASSLAGGADTQYF,TGCGCCAGCAGCTTGGCAGGGGGCGCAGATACGCAGTATTTT
-,TRBV7-2,-,TRBJ2-1,14,CASSFAPGRNEQFF,TGTGCCAGCAGCTTCGCTCCCGGGAGAAATGAGCAGTTCTTC
-,TRBV19,-,TRBJ2-2,15,CASSTTGPDTGELFF,TGTGCCAGTAGCACCACAGGGCCAGACACCGGGGAGCTGTTTTTT
-,TRBV7-6,-,TRBJ2-1,15,CASSLWGGANNEQFF,TGTGCCAGCAGCTTATGGGGCGGGGCGAACAATGAGCAGTTCTTC
-,TRBV30,-,TRBJ2-7,12,CAWSQGNYEQYF,TGTGCCTGGAGCCAGGGAAACTACGAGCAGTACTTC
-,TRBV6-5,TRBD1,TRBJ1-3,15,CATRGTGNSGNTIYF,TGTGCCACCCGAGGGACAGGGAATTCTGGAAACACCATATATTTT
-,TRBV6-6,TRBD1,TRBJ1-2,16,CASSQAPGQGDYGYTF,TGTGCCAGCAGCCAGGCGCCGGGACAGGGGGACTATGGCTACACCTTC
-,TRBV19,TRBD2,TRBJ2-5,19,CASSMSSLGVAGGGETQYF,TGTGCCAGTAGTATGAGTTCGTTAGGCGTAGCGGGAGGGGGAGAGACCCAGTACTTC
-,TRBV3-1/TRBV3-2,-,TRBJ1-5,13,CASSQRGAQPQHF,TGTGCCAGCAGCCAACGGGGGGCCCAGCCCCAGCATTTT
-,TRBV6-5,-,TRBJ2-4,13,CASIGGPKNIQYF,TGTGCCAGTATAGGGGGACCCAAAAACATTCAGTACTTC
-,TRBV5-5,TRBD1,TRBJ1-3,19,CASSLAGTGFTYSGNTIYF,TGTGCCAGCAGCCTAGCCGGGACAGGGTTTACCTACTCTGGAAACACCATATATTTT
once,TRBV3-1/TRBV3-2,-,TRBJ2-1,15,CASSQDPVSYNEQFF,TGTGCCAGCAGCCAAGACCCAGTCTCCTACAATGAGCAGTTCTTC